In this sample, the clone carrying this T cell receptor beta chain turned up once. CDR3 length: 14 residues. The germline V gene has CDR1 SGHTA and CDR2 FQGNSA. Deletions cut 5 bases from V and 0 bases from J, with 9 bases between. This entry comes from a study of control samples from healthy donors and cancer patients. Sequenced by immunoSEQ multiplex PCR; TCRdb stores in-frame clones only, minus some. Of tens of thousands of clones listed, around 87% are singletons. This TCR was recovered from a man aged 45-65 years in good health. Input material: blood. J is TRBJ2-3 and V is TRBV7-2; D ambiguous. The CDR3 is CASSPTFSTDTQYF. The CDR3 DNA follows: TGTGCCAGCAGCCCAACCTTTAGCACAGATACGCAGTATTTT. Based on the CDR3 plus reference TRBV7-2 and TRBJ2-3, the full variable domain is GAGVSQSPSNKVTEKGKDVELRCDPISGHTALYWYRQSLGQGLEFLIYFQGNSAPDKSGLPSDRFSAERTGGSVSTLTIQRTQQEDSAVYLCASSPTFSTDTQYFGPGTRLTVL.